This section outlines one T cell receptor (beta chain) sequence together with its context. No cognate antigen has been identified for it. Per-base qualities were not stored, and no clone one base away is much larger. The sample originates from a study of shared clonotypes between healthy human individuals (dated by TCRdb to 2018 to 2020). General notes on the study: The cohort included three men and two women between 18 and 49 years of age. For each donor, CD4 naive and CD4 memory were each given three plates, CD8 naive was given two plates, and CD8 memory was given one plate. To estimate repertoire size and how much clonotypes are shared between individuals, the study performed deep sequencing of blood TCR repertoires from roughly five healthy adults. Libraries were prepared and TCR repertoires were sequenced by different laboratories using diverse techniques, in order to increase sequencing depth and limit assay-specific biases. Between about 0.85 and 10 billion PBMCs per donor were obtained by leukapheresis.

Using the deep immunoSEQ assay, multiplex PCR amplified TCR CDR3 regions from genomic DNA. Extracted genomic DNA from each cell subset was spread evenly across all wells of several immunoSEQ 96-well plates, with each plate serving as a replicate. For sorted subsets, 200 ng of genomic DNA, equivalent to some 30,000 T cell genomes, went into each replicate PCR. The purified libraries were quantified using a Qubit 3.0 fluorometer, sized with a Bioanalyzer 2100, and then quantified again using the KAPA Library Quantification kit. A separate single-read 150-cycle Illumina NextSeq 550 flow cell was used to sequence each immunoSEQ 96-well plate. On the study's bioinformatics: Because the immunoSEQ output included only junctional sequences and no quality scores, the filtering could not be the same as the filtering used for full-length reads. Sequences were annotated with PyIR, a Python wrapper for IgBLAST v1.9, and V/J genes and CDR3 were assigned using IMGT germline references. Reads were filtered out if the reads had weak V/J assignments (E-value above 1e-6), no CDR3, stop codons, out-of-frame junctions, or ambiguous translated residues. V3J clonotypes were defined as sequences sharing an identical inferred V gene, J gene, and CDR3 amino acid sequence. Percentage overlap between repertoires was computed as shared unique clonotypes divided by the size of the smaller repertoire. RTK rarefaction, the Chao1 estimator, and Recon v2.1 estimates of unobserved clonotypes were used to assess repertoire richness. Generation probabilities for all TCRbeta clonotypes obtained by the gDNA method from a handful of donors were computed using OLGA. TCRdb carries this immuneACCESS record with in-frame sequences only. Its versions omit some clonotypes, under half of them owing to an unresolved V gene in the studies checked, with the rest unexplained. The V and J calls and the clone size are those of that table, but D and trimming were determined from the DNA. The sample table shows some 1,100,000 clones, and approximately 78% are seen once. Approximately 0.52% of the sample belongs to the ten largest clones.

In the germline V gene, CDR1 corresponds to MRHNA and CDR2 to SNTAGT. V and J lose 0 bases and 11 bases, and a span of 10 bases separates them. The CDR3 spans 12 residues, from the cysteine through the phenylalanine. Only CDR3 DNA is held: 36 bases, read in frame from base 1. The donors were healthy, HIV-negative adults with no recently reported acute infections or vaccinations. All donors were Caucasian adults living in Nashville, Tennessee, USA. CD4+ T cells were enriched by magnetic negative selection; naive cells were then positively selected on CD45RA, and the negative fraction formed the memory subset. Blood was obtained by leukapheresis, after which PBMCs were separated by Ficoll-Histopaque density gradient centrifugation and cryopreserved in liquid nitrogen vapor phase. Analytical flow cytometry was used to check the purity and quantity of every magnetically sorted T cell population. Genomic DNA was isolated from each sorted fraction and quantified by UV absorbance on a Nanodrop 2000c.

The study at large found these results: Compared with non-shared clonotypes, the clonotypes found in all four sorted-subset donors had higher generation probabilities. Larger estimated clonotype richness was generally found for naive subsets than for memory subsets. Pairwise subsampling led to the expectation that sequencing depth would affect the degree of clonotype sharing among donors. Sampling was limited to blood, and TCR repertoires in tissue likely differ from TCR repertoires in blood. Rarefaction of sorted-subset datasets indicated incomplete sequencing despite the large sequencing depth. The small number of donors limited the genetic and exposure-history diversity represented. Sharing across a handful of donors was observed for roughly 5% of naive CD4, over 3% of naive CD8, roughly 2.3% of memory CD4, and around 0.44% of memory CD8 clonotypes.

The chain was built from TRBV6-4 and TRBJ1-1, with the D segment identity uncertain. The TCR was taken from a man younger than 30 in good health. Some clones in this sample may be carry-over from other donors' samples. Sequencing was carried out using memory CD4+ T cells from PBMCs. The sample's cell subset or site label is to be understood as: CD45RA-negative fraction. In nucleotide form, the sequence is TGTGCCAGCAGTGACTCTGTGCGCCCGGCTTTCTTT. Its protein product is CASSDSVRPAFF.